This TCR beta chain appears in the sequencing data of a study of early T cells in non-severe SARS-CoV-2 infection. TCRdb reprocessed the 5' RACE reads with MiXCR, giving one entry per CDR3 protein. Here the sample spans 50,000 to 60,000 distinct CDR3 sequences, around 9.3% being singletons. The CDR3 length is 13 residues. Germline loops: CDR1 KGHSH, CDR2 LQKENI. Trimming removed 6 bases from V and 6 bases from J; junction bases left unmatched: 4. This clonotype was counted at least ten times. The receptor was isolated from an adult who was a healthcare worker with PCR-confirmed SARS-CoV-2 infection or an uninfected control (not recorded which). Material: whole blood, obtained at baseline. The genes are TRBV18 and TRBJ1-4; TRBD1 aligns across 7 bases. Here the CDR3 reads CASSGGQDEKLFF. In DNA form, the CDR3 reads TGTGCCAGCTCCGGCGGACAGGATGAAAAACTGTTTTTT.